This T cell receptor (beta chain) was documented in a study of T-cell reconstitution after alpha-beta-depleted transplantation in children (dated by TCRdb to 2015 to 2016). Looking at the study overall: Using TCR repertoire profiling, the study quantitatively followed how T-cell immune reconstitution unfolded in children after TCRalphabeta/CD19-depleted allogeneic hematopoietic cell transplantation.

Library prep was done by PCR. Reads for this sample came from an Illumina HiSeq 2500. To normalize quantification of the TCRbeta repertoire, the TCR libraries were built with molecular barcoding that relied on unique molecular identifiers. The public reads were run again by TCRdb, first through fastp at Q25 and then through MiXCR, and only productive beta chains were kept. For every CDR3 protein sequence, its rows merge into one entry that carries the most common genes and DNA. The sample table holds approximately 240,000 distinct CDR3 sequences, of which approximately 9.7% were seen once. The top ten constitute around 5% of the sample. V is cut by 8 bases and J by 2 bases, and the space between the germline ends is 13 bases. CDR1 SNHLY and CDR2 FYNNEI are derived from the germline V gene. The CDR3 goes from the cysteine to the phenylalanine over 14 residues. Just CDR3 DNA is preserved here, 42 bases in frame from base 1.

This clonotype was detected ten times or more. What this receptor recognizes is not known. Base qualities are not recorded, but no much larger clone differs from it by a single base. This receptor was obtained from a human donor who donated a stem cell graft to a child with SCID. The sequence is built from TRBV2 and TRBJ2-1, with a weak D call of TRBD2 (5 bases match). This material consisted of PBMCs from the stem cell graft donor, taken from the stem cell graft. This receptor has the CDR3 CASLRGLAYNEQFF. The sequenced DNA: TGTGCCAGCCTGAGAGGGCTAGCCTACAATGAGCAGTTCTTC.